One and the same sample provided the 14 T cell receptor beta chains below, sequenced in a study of blood T cells in healthy people across ages. The second PCR ran about 6 to 11 cycles with a sample-barcoded 5' primer and J-beta primers. In TCRdb, the 5' RACE reads were re-called with MiXCR into one record per CDR3 protein. The data hold about 560,000 distinct CDR3 sequences, with 27% observed a single time. These data were also reused for a study on T cells of mothers and their children.

Input material: blood. The receptors shown here come from a boy younger than 10 in good health.

This clonotype was seen a handful of times. The DNA of the CDR3 is TGCAGTTCCCTCCCCGGGACTAGCGCCCCGGACAATGAGCAGTTCTTC. Translated, it gives CSSLPGTSAPDNEQFF. V and J are TRBV20-1 and TRBJ2-1, with 10 bases identical to TRBD2. The germline V gene has CDR1 DFQATT and CDR2 SNEGSKA (reference sequence). Trimming at V came to 8 bases and at J to 5 bases, leaving 15 bases not matched to a gene. This CDR3 spans 16 amino acids.

This clonotype was found a few times. This chain joins TRBV11-2 and TRBJ2-5; D may be TRBD1 (5 bases). The tail of the sequence fits TRBJ2-7 better, so the J call may be wrong. The CDR3 is 12 amino acids. Germline lookup yields CDR1 SGHAT and CDR2 FQNNGV. CDR3 nucleotides: TGTGCCAGCAGCTCAGGACACTACGAGCAGTACTTC. The encoded protein is CASSSGHYEQYF.

There are many counts of this clonotype. This chain uses TRBV10-3 with TRBJ2-5; no clear D gene. The DNA end is more similar to TRBJ2-1, so the J call may be wrong. Germline assignment: CDR1 ENHRY and CDR2 SYGVKD. This CDR3 contains 11 residues. CDR3 sequence reads: CAISESSEQFF. CDR3 in DNA: TGTGCCATCAGTGAGTCTAGTGAGCAGTTCTTC.

The rearrangement joins TRBV6-5 to TRBJ2-5; 14 bases are shared with TRBD2. The CDR3 runs 16 residues. Germline V gives CDR1 MNHEY, CDR2 SVGAGI. J lost 4 bases, V lost 2 bases, and 3 bases had no gene match. The CDR3 reads CASSYGTSGSRETQYF. CDR3 coding DNA: TGTGCCAGCAGTTACGGGACTAGCGGGAGCCGAGAGACCCAGTACTTC.

The V and J genes are TRBV2 and TRBJ1-1; a possible D gene is TRBD1 (5 bases). Germline V gene sequence: CDR1 SNHLY, CDR2 FYNNEI. V lost 5 bases to trimming and J lost 4 bases, with 11 bases between them. CDR3 length equals 13 residues. Here the CDR3 reads CASSTGVSTEAFF. CDR3 in DNA: TGTGCCAGCAGTACAGGCGTCAGCACTGAAGCTTTCTTT.

The chain recombines TRBV20-1 with TRBJ1-4, with 8 positions matching TRBD1. CDR1 and CDR2 from the germline V gene are DFQATT and SNEGSKA (reference sequence). The J segment lost 5 bases and the V segment lost 3 bases, leaving 5 bases of the junction unmatched. This CDR3 spans 14 amino acids. CDR3: CSARSQGGNEKLFF. Here the CDR3 DNA reads TGCAGTGCTAGGTCACAGGGGGGAAATGAAAAACTGTTTTTT.

The chain has TRBV20-1 and TRBJ1-4; 9 bases line up with TRBD1. Losses at the gene ends were 6 bases for V and 7 bases for J; bases not matched to a gene: 9. Germline CDR1 and CDR2: DFQATT and SNEGSKA (reference sequence). The CDR3 is 14 amino acids. CDR3 in DNA: TGCAGTGCCGCCACAGGGGGCCGAGGTGAAAAACTGTTTTTT. Translation: CSAATGGRGEKLFF.

The V and J genes are TRBV7-6 and TRBJ2-1, with 9 bases aligning to TRBD2. The J call is doubtful: the DNA matches TRBJ2-5 better. CDR1 and CDR2 from the germline V gene are SGHVS and FNYEAQ. The CDR3 contains 15 residues. Here the CDR3 DNA reads TGTGCCAGCAGCTTAGAAGCGGGGGGAGGGGAGACCCAGTACTTC. Translated: CASSLEAGGGETQYF.

The chain links TRBV10-3 to TRBJ1-3; no firm D call. Trimming cost V 0 bases and J 1 base, with 13 bases left between them. The CDR3 contains 17 residues. The germline V gene encodes CDR1 ENHRY and CDR2 SYGVKD. CDR3 bases: TGTGCCATCAGTGAGTCGGGGTGGACCCTATCTGGAAACACCATATATTTT. Its translation: CAISESGWTLSGNTIYF.

The chain employs TRBV6-6 and TRBJ2-3; maybe TRBD2 (6 bases). Germline V CDR1 and CDR2: MNHNY, SVGAGI (reference sequence). V lost 5 bases and J lost 1, with 10 bases in between. The CDR3 sequence is 14 residues long. The CDR3 DNA follows: TGTGCCAGCAGTACCCCGGGAGGCACAGATACGCAGTATTTT. Amino acid sequence: CASSTPGGTDTQYF.

This sequence joins TRBV7-2 and TRBJ1-4; D ambiguous. Trimming removed 3 bases at V and 3 bases at J, with 8 bases between. Germline V gene lookup returns CDR1 SGHTA and CDR2 FQGNSA. The CDR3 consists of 14 residues. CDR3 sequence (DNA): TGTGCCAGCAGCTTCCTCGGGGCTAATGAAAAACTGTTTTTT. Amino acids: CASSFLGANEKLFF. Full variable domain (rest looked up from reference TRBV7-2 and TRBJ1-4): GAGVSQSPSNKVTEKGKDVELRCDPISGHTALYWYRQSLGQGLEFLIYFQGNSAPDKSGLPSDRFSAERTGGSVSTLTIQRTQQEDSAVYLCASSFLGANEKLFFGSGTQLSVL.

The V gene is TRBV11-2, the J gene TRBJ2-2; D not resolved. V was trimmed by 4 bases and J by 4 bases, leaving 4 bases between them. The CDR3 totals 12 residues. Looked up from germline, CDR1 is SGHAT and CDR2 is FQNNGV. Here the CDR3 reads CASSYSTGELFF. The DNA of the CDR3 is TGTGCCAGCAGCTACAGCACCGGGGAGCTGTTTTTT.

The chain carries TRBV29-1 and TRBJ2-5; TRBD1 agrees at 8 bases. The CDR3 length is 18 residues. Per germline, CDR1 SQVTM and CDR2 ANQGSEA. After removal of 7 bases from V and 3 bases from J, the junction contained 22 bases not matched to a gene. The CDR3 reads CSAKGSTGEELMEETQYF. DNA of the CDR3: TGCAGCGCTAAGGGGTCGACAGGGGAAGAATTAATGGAAGAGACCCAGTACTTC.

V and J are TRBV9 and TRBJ1-4; D remains unclear. Trimming cost V 3 bases and J 3 bases, with 9 bases left between them. The germline CDR1 and CDR2 sequences are SGDLS and YYNGEE. This CDR3 spans 14 amino acids. Here the CDR3 DNA reads TGTGCCAGCAGCGCATCGCGGTCTAATGAAAAACTGTTTTTT. Its protein is CASSASRSNEKLFF.